What follows is one T cell receptor beta chain and its context. This clone showed up just a few times. No antigen is known for it. The record has no base qualities; no much larger clone is one base away. The data were obtained in a study of chemoradiotherapy in HPV16-positive cancers (dated by TCRdb to 2021 to 2024). Regarding the study in general: Candidate HPV-specific T-cell clones and common TCR motifs were defined by functional T-cell assays performed on cells from a couple of HPV16-positive patients. The study set out to ask whether T-cell immunity against the HPV oncoproteins E6 and E7 changes over the course of chemoradiotherapy and whether that immunity affects survival. The candidate HPV-specific TCRs and motifs were subsequently tracked in TCR repertoires obtained from some 90 patients with HPV-related cancers.

Library preparation used the immunoSEQ multiplex PCR assay. The source is immuneACCESS, and TCRdb retained only in-frame sequences with V and J called. Part of the clones is not carried over; for the studies checked, unresolved V genes explain less than half of this, and the remainder is unexplained. The sample contains 5,500 to 7,000 clones, about 80% of them found a single time. The leading ten clones occupy about 38% of the sample. V lost 7 bases and J lost 4 bases, and the count of bases not matched to a germline gene is 4. Spanning cysteine to phenylalanine, the CDR3 consists of 14 amino acids. The read is trimmed to its CDR3 DNA, 42 bases read in frame from base 1. CDR1 LNHDA and CDR2 SQIVND are derived from the germline V gene (reference sequence). What the authors observed across the whole study: In HPV16-positive patients, expansion of HPV-responsive T cells during chemoradiotherapy was found to be associated with improved recurrence-free survival. The survival association was reported for HPV16-positive patients, and the functional definition of HPV-specific T cells was derived from only two HPV16-positive patients. Expansion of candidate HPV-specific clones and E7-related TCR motifs was observed in the tumor microenvironment during treatment, whereas no such expansion was observed for non-HPV-specific T cells.

Repertoires were sampled multiple times during chemoradiotherapy, which allowed clonal expansion in the tumor microenvironment to be followed. This sequence was found in a human donor with HPV-associated anogenital cancer. The receptor chain draws on TRBV19 and TRBJ2-6; TRBD1 lines up with 7 middle nucleotides. Sampling was carried out from a patient who underwent chemoradiotherapy. The CDR3 protein: CASNRGYGANVLTF. The nucleotides read TGTGCCAGTAACAGGGGTTACGGGGCCAACGTCCTGACTTTC.